Included here is one T cell receptor (beta chain) sequence, with context. This sequence may be a read error, since a much larger clone differs from it by one base. The record originates from a study of T-cell reconstitution after alpha-beta-depleted transplantation in children. Construction of the TCRbeta library involved unique molecular identifiers. TCRdb re-called the PCR reads through MiXCR, storing one row per CDR3 protein. The sample yields 700,000 to 950,000 distinct CDR3 sequences, 15% to 20% seen once. The CDR3 covers 12 residues. Trimming took 4 bases from V and 3 from J, leaving 3 bases between them. The germline V gene has CDR1 SGHTA and CDR2 FQGNSA.

Material: PBMCs, mostly from graft donor cells, obtained 360 days after TCRalphabeta/CD19-depleted stem cell transplant. This sequence originates from a male patient under 18 who had a stem cell transplant for acute lymphoblastic leukemia, so the T cells may come from the graft donor. The chain employs TRBV7-2 and TRBJ2-2; no clear D gene. The CDR3, as DNA: TGTGCCAGCAGCTACTACACCGGGGAGCTGTTTTTT. Protein sequence: CASSYYTGELFF. Drawing the rest from reference TRBV7-2 and TRBJ2-2, the complete variable domain is GAGVSQSPSNKVTEKGKDVELRCDPISGHTALYWYRQSLGQGLEFLIYFQGNSAPDKSGLPSDRFSAERTGGSVSTLTIQRTQQEDSAVYLCASSYYTGELFFGEGSRLTVL.